A selection of T cell receptor beta chains follows, all from one sample in a study of blood T cells in healthy people across ages. One entry per CDR3 protein, called by TCRdb with MiXCR from the 5' RACE reads. This sample has more than 1 million distinct CDR3 sequences, with around 43% found just once. Input material: blood. These receptors all come from an older woman in good health. CDR3s include the opening cysteine and the closing phenylalanine or tryptophan. The D gene is left open where the match is weak. A clone size is listed for some rows: how often the clone was seen (once, few, many), or a class if it is expanded.

CDR3aa: CSVKEGGNQPQHF
CDR3nt: TGCAGCGTCAAAGAGGGGGGCAATCAGCCCCAGCATTTT
j_gene: TRBJ1-5
abundance: .
d_gene: .
v_gene: TRBV29-1

CDR3aa: CSGGQQNTEAFF
CDR3nt: TGCAGCGGGGGACAGCAGAACACTGAAGCTTTCTTT
j_gene: TRBJ1-1
abundance: .
d_gene: TRBD1
v_gene: TRBV29-1

CDR3aa: CSATRQGGYTEAFF
CDR3nt: TGCAGTGCTACTAGACAGGGCGGGTACACTGAGGCTTTCTTT
j_gene: TRBJ1-1
abundance: .
d_gene: TRBD1
v_gene: TRBV20-1

CDR3aa: CARNRLAGVGNEQFF
CDR3nt: TGTGCCAGAAACCGATTAGCGGGAGTGGGCAATGAGCAGTTCTTC
j_gene: TRBJ2-1
abundance: .
d_gene: TRBD2
v_gene: TRBV2

CDR3aa: CASSASGRWYQETQYF
CDR3nt: TGTGCCAGCAGCGCCAGCGGGAGATGGTACCAAGAGACCCAGTACTTC
j_gene: TRBJ2-5
abundance: .
d_gene: TRBD2
v_gene: TRBV9

CDR3aa: CASGLAGANIQYF
CDR3nt: TGTGCCAGCGGACTAGCGGGAGCAAACATTCAGTACTTC
j_gene: TRBJ2-4
abundance: few
d_gene: TRBD2
v_gene: TRBV27

CDR3aa: CSAGGGSRETQYF
CDR3nt: TGCAGTGCTGGGGGGGGTTCTCGAGAGACCCAGTACTTC
j_gene: TRBJ2-5
abundance: few
d_gene: TRBD2
v_gene: TRBV20-1

CDR3aa: CASSESGRREAYEQYF
CDR3nt: TGCGCCAGCAGTGAGTCGGGTCGGCGGGAGGCCTACGAGCAGTACTTC
j_gene: TRBJ2-7
abundance: .
d_gene: TRBD2
v_gene: TRBV10-2

CDR3aa: CASSTEGREQFF
CDR3nt: TGTGCCAGCTCGACGGAGGGTCGGGAGCAGTTCTTC
j_gene: TRBJ2-1
abundance: .
d_gene: .
v_gene: TRBV18

CDR3aa: CAIFSGFSNQPQHF
CDR3nt: TGTGCCATTTTTTCAGGGTTCAGCAATCAGCCCCAGCATTTT
j_gene: TRBJ1-5
abundance: .
d_gene: .
v_gene: TRBV10-3

CDR3aa: CASRFGTTRTEAFF
CDR3nt: TGTGCCAGCCGCTTTGGGACAACTCGAACTGAAGCTTTCTTT
j_gene: TRBJ1-1
abundance: .
d_gene: .
v_gene: TRBV27

CDR3aa: CASSLSFYGYTF
CDR3nt: TGTGCCAGCAGCTTAAGCTTCTATGGCTACACCTTC
j_gene: TRBJ1-2
abundance: .
d_gene: .
v_gene: TRBV7-9

CDR3aa: CAISAAGGTEQFF
CDR3nt: TGTGCCATCAGTGCGGCGGGAGGCACTGAGCAGTTCTTC
j_gene: TRBJ2-1
abundance: .
d_gene: TRBD2
v_gene: TRBV10-3

CDR3aa: CASSTSGTGGEQFF
CDR3nt: TGTGCCAGCAGTACTAGCGGGACCGGGGGTGAGCAGTTCTTC
j_gene: TRBJ2-1
abundance: .
d_gene: TRBD2
v_gene: TRBV7-3

CDR3aa: CASSQISHVQYF
CDR3nt: TGTGCCAGCAGCCAAATTAGCCATGTTCAGTACTTC
j_gene: TRBJ2-4
abundance: .
d_gene: .
v_gene: TRBV28

CDR3aa: CASTGDREYF
CDR3nt: TGTGCCAGCACCGGGGACAGAGAGTACTTC
j_gene: TRBJ2-4
abundance: few
d_gene: TRBD1
v_gene: TRBV6-5

CDR3aa: CASSFTSGGTDTQYF
CDR3nt: TGTGCCAGCAGCTTTACTAGCGGGGGCACAGATACGCAGTATTTT
j_gene: TRBJ2-3
abundance: .
d_gene: TRBD2
v_gene: TRBV11-2

CDR3aa: CASSESGGQYF
CDR3nt: TGCGCCAGCAGTGAGTCGGGTGGGCAGTATTTT
j_gene: TRBJ2-3
abundance: .
d_gene: .
v_gene: TRBV10-1

CDR3aa: CATSEASGRYEQFF
CDR3nt: TGTGCCACCAGTGAGGCTAGCGGGAGGTATGAGCAGTTCTTC
j_gene: TRBJ2-1
abundance: few
d_gene: TRBD2
v_gene: TRBV24-1

CDR3aa: CASSPLVAGASYNEQFF
CDR3nt: TGTGCCAGCAGTCCGCTGGTAGCGGGAGCGTCCTACAATGAGCAGTTCTTC
j_gene: TRBJ2-1
abundance: few
d_gene: TRBD2
v_gene: TRBV27

CDR3aa: CASSHPRGGYDYGYTF
CDR3nt: TGTGCCAGCAGTCATCCCCGAGGAGGATATGACTATGGCTACACCTTC
j_gene: TRBJ1-2
abundance: .
d_gene: .
v_gene: TRBV6-5

CDR3aa: CASSLLGEQETQYF
CDR3nt: TGTGCCAGCAGCTTACTAGGAGAACAAGAGACCCAGTACTTC
j_gene: TRBJ2-5
abundance: .
d_gene: .
v_gene: TRBV11-2

CDR3aa: CASSQLGNNEQFF
CDR3nt: TGTGCCAGCAGCCAACTAGGGAACAATGAGCAGTTCTTC
j_gene: TRBJ2-1
abundance: .
d_gene: .
v_gene: TRBV16

CDR3aa: CASSYPSDRSSSYEQYF
CDR3nt: TGTGCCAGCAGTTACCCTTCGGACAGGTCTAGCTCCTACGAGCAGTACTTC
j_gene: TRBJ2-7
abundance: few
d_gene: TRBD1
v_gene: TRBV6-6

CDR3aa: CSALEPGNYEQYF
CDR3nt: TGCAGTGCCCTTGAGCCGGGGAACTACGAGCAGTACTTC
j_gene: TRBJ2-7
abundance: .
d_gene: .
v_gene: TRBV20-1

CDR3aa: CASSTQGVVYPQHF
CDR3nt: TGTGCCAGCAGTACACAGGGGGTTGTATATCCCCAGCATTTT
j_gene: TRBJ1-5
abundance: .
d_gene: TRBD1
v_gene: TRBV12-3/TRBV12-4

CDR3aa: CASSLAIGGKSYNEQYF
CDR3nt: TGTGCCAGCAGCTTAGCTATCGGGGGGAAGTCCTACAATGAGCAGTACTTC
j_gene: TRBJ2-5
abundance: .
d_gene: TRBD2
v_gene: TRBV11-2

CDR3aa: CASSVRATTYGYTF
CDR3nt: TGTGCCAGCAGCGTCAGGGCGACCACGTATGGCTACACCTTC
j_gene: TRBJ1-2
abundance: few
d_gene: .
v_gene: TRBV9

CDR3aa: CAIRRGSNEKLFF
CDR3nt: TGTGCCATCCGCAGGGGTTCCAATGAAAAACTGTTTTTT
j_gene: TRBJ1-4
abundance: .
d_gene: .
v_gene: TRBV10-3

CDR3aa: CASSEGKGLAGRTDTQYF
CDR3nt: TGTGCCAGCAGTGAGGGAAAAGGACTAGCGGGAAGGACAGATACGCAGTATTTT
j_gene: TRBJ2-3
abundance: few
d_gene: TRBD2
v_gene: TRBV2

CDR3aa: CASSPVLAYNEQFF
CDR3nt: TGCGCCAGCAGCCCCGTTTTGGCTTACAATGAGCAGTTCTTC
j_gene: TRBJ2-1
abundance: .
d_gene: .
v_gene: TRBV5-1

CDR3aa: CASSLDANGVYEQYF
CDR3nt: TGTGCCAGCAGTTTAGACGCAAATGGCGTCTACGAGCAGTACTTC
j_gene: TRBJ2-7
abundance: few
d_gene: .
v_gene: TRBV27